This T cell receptor (beta chain) is drawn from a study of PD-L1 blockade in urothelial cancer. Study summary: Blood samples had a median of 141,255 T cells.

This clone was recorded a few times. Documented time point: pretreatment peripheral blood. The CDR3 is made up of 15 amino acids. With 0 bases removed from V and 3 bases from J, the gap between germline ends came to 11 bases. Germline lookup yields CDR1 MGHRA and CDR2 YSYEKL. Here immunoSEQ multiplex PCR was the method, and the copy in TCRdb shows in-frame clones only, minus some. The top ten hold roughly 4% of the sample, which has about 52,000 clones, roughly four fifths seen once. The chain has TRBV4-1 and TRBJ1-2; possible D gene TRBD1, 6 bases. This sequence originates from a man aged 70 or older with urothelial cancer. This material consisted of PBMCs, taken around atezolizumab (anti-PD-L1) treatment. Here the CDR3 reads CASSQDVRGDYGYTF. Written as DNA, the CDR3 is TGCGCCAGCAGCCAAGATGTCAGGGGAGACTATGGCTACACCTTC.